Listed below are T cell receptor beta chains from one sample, sequenced in a study of cytomegalovirus exposure and HLA in healthy donors. Assay used: immunoSEQ multiplex PCR; TCRdb lists only in-frame clones, some missing. The sample lists roughly 250,000 clones, 75% to 90% occurring once. The sample comprised PBMCs. The source is a woman aged 25 to 39 in good health and CMV-seropositive. Each CDR3 is given with its conserved first and last residue. A D gene is named only where the DNA matches it firmly. Clone size is not always given. Where it is, it says once, few, many or a class for expanded clones.

cdr3_aa: CASSIYRGPSYNEQFF
cdr3_nt: TGTGCCAGCAGTATCTACAGGGGTCCCTCCTACAATGAGCAGTTCTTC
j_call: TRBJ2-1
v_call: TRBV27
d_call: TRBD1
clone_size: -

cdr3_aa: CASSPGTLGELFF
cdr3_nt: TGTGCCAGCAGCCCCGGGACACTCGGGGAGCTGTTTTTT
j_call: TRBJ2-2
v_call: TRBV7-3
d_call: -
clone_size: -

cdr3_aa: CAITDEGNSYTF
cdr3_nt: TGTGCCATCACAGACGAGGGTAACAGCTACACCTTC
j_call: TRBJ1-2
v_call: TRBV10-3
d_call: -
clone_size: -

cdr3_aa: CASSPIHFDRGDTEAFF
cdr3_nt: TGTGCCAGCAGCCCTATACATTTCGACAGGGGCGACACTGAAGCTTTCTTT
j_call: TRBJ1-1
v_call: TRBV7-9
d_call: TRBD1
clone_size: -

cdr3_aa: CASSRGQIFNQPQHF
cdr3_nt: TGCGCCAGCAGCAGGGGACAGATATTCAATCAGCCCCAGCATTTT
j_call: TRBJ1-5
v_call: TRBV4-1
d_call: TRBD1
clone_size: -

cdr3_aa: CASSSSGMDNEQFF
cdr3_nt: TGTGCCAGCAGCTCTAGCGGGATGGACAATGAGCAGTTCTTC
j_call: TRBJ2-1
v_call: TRBV7-3
d_call: TRBD2
clone_size: many

cdr3_aa: CASSLPGTGLILSGNTIYF
cdr3_nt: TGTGCCAGCAGTTTACCCGGGACAGGTCTTATCCTCTCGGGAAACACCATATATTTT
j_call: TRBJ1-3
v_call: TRBV28
d_call: TRBD1
clone_size: once

cdr3_aa: CASRKDSHEQYF
cdr3_nt: TGTGCCAGCAGAAAAGACAGTCACGAGCAGTACTTC
j_call: TRBJ2-7
v_call: TRBV6-5
d_call: -
clone_size: -

cdr3_aa: CASSLDRGNTEAFF
cdr3_nt: TGTGCCAGCAGTTTGGACAGGGGGAACACTGAAGCTTTCTTT
j_call: TRBJ1-1
v_call: TRBV28
d_call: TRBD1
clone_size: -

cdr3_aa: CASRDRGNQPQHF
cdr3_nt: TGTGCCAGTAGGGACAGGGGCAATCAGCCCCAGCATTTT
j_call: TRBJ1-5
v_call: TRBV19
d_call: TRBD1
clone_size: -

cdr3_aa: CSVVLAWETQYF
cdr3_nt: TGCAGCGTTGTATTAGCCTGGGAGACCCAGTACTTC
j_call: TRBJ2-5
v_call: TRBV29-1
d_call: -
clone_size: -

cdr3_aa: CASSPTPSALSTDTQYF
cdr3_nt: TGTGCCAGCTCGCCTACCCCTAGCGCCTTAAGCACAGATACGCAGTATTTT
j_call: TRBJ2-3
v_call: TRBV18
d_call: -
clone_size: few

cdr3_aa: CASSEGRQGDTEAFF
cdr3_nt: TGTGCCAGCAGTGAAGGACGACAGGGGGACACTGAAGCTTTCTTT
j_call: TRBJ1-1
v_call: TRBV6-1
d_call: TRBD1
clone_size: -

cdr3_aa: CASSFRRGGAGSYEQYF
cdr3_nt: TGTGCCAGCAGTTTCCGTCGCGGGGGCGCGGGGTCCTACGAGCAGTACTTC
j_call: TRBJ2-7
v_call: TRBV28
d_call: -
clone_size: -

cdr3_aa: CAISTGATDTQYF
cdr3_nt: TGTGCCATCAGCACAGGAGCCACAGATACGCAGTATTTT
j_call: TRBJ2-3
v_call: TRBV10-3
d_call: -
clone_size: -

cdr3_aa: CSGAGYDTEAFF
cdr3_nt: TGCAGCGGGGCGGGGTATGACACTGAAGCTTTCTTT
j_call: TRBJ1-1
v_call: TRBV29-1
d_call: -
clone_size: -

cdr3_aa: CASSLSRSRGLANSYEQYF
cdr3_nt: TGTGCCAGCAGTTTATCTCGTAGCCGAGGACTAGCTAACTCCTACGAGCAGTACTTC
j_call: TRBJ2-7
v_call: TRBV27
d_call: TRBD2
clone_size: -

cdr3_aa: CASSEYLAGLAKNIQYF
cdr3_nt: TGTGCCAGCAGTGAATATCTAGCGGGGCTAGCCAAAAACATTCAGTACTTC
j_call: TRBJ2-4
v_call: TRBV25-1
d_call: TRBD2
clone_size: -

cdr3_aa: CASRGDSLEAFF
cdr3_nt: TGTGCCAGCAGAGGGGACAGTCTTGAAGCTTTCTTT
j_call: TRBJ1-1
v_call: TRBV6-1
d_call: TRBD1
clone_size: once

cdr3_aa: CASSRTGSYEQYF
cdr3_nt: TGTGCCAGCAGTCGGACAGGGTCCTACGAGCAGTACTTC
j_call: TRBJ2-7
v_call: TRBV14
d_call: TRBD1
clone_size: -

cdr3_aa: CASTTGGWNSGANVLTF
cdr3_nt: TGTGCCAGCACGACAGGGGGCTGGAATTCTGGGGCCAACGTCCTGACTTTC
j_call: TRBJ2-6
v_call: TRBV27
d_call: TRBD1
clone_size: -

cdr3_aa: CASSDESGFYNEQFF
cdr3_nt: TGTGCCAGCAGTGATGAATCAGGGTTCTACAATGAGCAGTTCTTC
j_call: TRBJ2-1
v_call: TRBV6-1
d_call: -
clone_size: -

cdr3_aa: CAWSVADRATNYGYTF
cdr3_nt: TGTGCCTGGAGTGTAGCTGACAGAGCGACTAACTATGGCTACACCTTC
j_call: TRBJ1-2
v_call: TRBV30
d_call: -
clone_size: -

cdr3_aa: CASCSLAGARHYEQYF
cdr3_nt: TGTGCCAGCTGTAGCCTAGCGGGAGCCCGCCACTACGAGCAGTACTTC
j_call: TRBJ2-7
v_call: TRBV27
d_call: TRBD2
clone_size: -

cdr3_aa: CASSIEGVRSQPQHF
cdr3_nt: TGTGCCAGTAGTATAGAAGGGGTACGGTCGCAGCCCCAGCATTTT
j_call: TRBJ1-5
v_call: TRBV19
d_call: -
clone_size: -

cdr3_aa: CASSVGGPSTDTQYF
cdr3_nt: TGTGCCAGCAGCGTCGGGGGGCCCTCCACAGATACGCAGTATTTT
j_call: TRBJ2-3
v_call: TRBV9
d_call: -
clone_size: -

cdr3_aa: CASSYPTGLAGDTQYF
cdr3_nt: TGTGCCAGCAGCTACCCGACCGGACTAGCGGGAGATACGCAGTATTTT
j_call: TRBJ2-3
v_call: TRBV13
d_call: TRBD2
clone_size: -

cdr3_aa: CASSLRGSWETQYF
cdr3_nt: TGTGCCAGCAGCTTGAGGGGGTCGTGGGAGACCCAGTACTTC
j_call: TRBJ2-5
v_call: TRBV5-8
d_call: -
clone_size: -

cdr3_aa: CASSPSGLSNQPQHF
cdr3_nt: TGTGCCAGTAGTCCCTCAGGACTTAGCAATCAGCCCCAGCATTTT
j_call: TRBJ1-5
v_call: TRBV19
d_call: -
clone_size: -

cdr3_aa: CASSPQGPAYEQYF
cdr3_nt: TGCGCCAGCAGCCCCCAGGGGCCCGCCTACGAGCAGTACTTC
j_call: TRBJ2-7
v_call: TRBV5-1
d_call: -
clone_size: -

cdr3_aa: CASSGLGGREEKLFF
cdr3_nt: TGTGCCAGCAGTGGCCTAGGCGGGAGGGAGGAAAAACTGTTTTTT
j_call: TRBJ1-4
v_call: TRBV6-1
d_call: -
clone_size: -

cdr3_aa: CASSFGTGDYEQYF
cdr3_nt: TGTGCCAGCAGCTTCGGGACAGGAGACTACGAGCAGTACTTC
j_call: TRBJ2-7
v_call: TRBV13
d_call: TRBD1
clone_size: -

cdr3_aa: CASSLFGGENEQFF
cdr3_nt: TGCGCCAGCAGCTTATTCGGGGGGGAAAATGAGCAGTTCTTC
j_call: TRBJ2-1
v_call: TRBV5-1
d_call: TRBD2
clone_size: -

cdr3_aa: CASSRPGQSYGYTF
cdr3_nt: TGTGCCAGCAGCCGACCAGGACAGAGCTATGGCTACACCTTC
j_call: TRBJ1-2
v_call: TRBV11-3
d_call: -
clone_size: -

cdr3_aa: CASSILPGQISNQPQHF
cdr3_nt: TGTGCCAGTAGTATTCTACCGGGACAGATTAGCAATCAGCCCCAGCATTTT
j_call: TRBJ1-5
v_call: TRBV19
d_call: TRBD1
clone_size: -

cdr3_aa: CASSEQGVSIYEQYF
cdr3_nt: TGTGCCAGCAGTGAACAAGGGGTCTCCATCTACGAGCAGTACTTC
j_call: TRBJ2-7
v_call: TRBV2
d_call: -
clone_size: -

cdr3_aa: CASSILPGQGAGQPQHF
cdr3_nt: TGTGCCAGTAGTATTCTCCCAGGACAGGGGGCCGGTCAGCCCCAGCATTTT
j_call: TRBJ1-5
v_call: TRBV19
d_call: TRBD1
clone_size: -